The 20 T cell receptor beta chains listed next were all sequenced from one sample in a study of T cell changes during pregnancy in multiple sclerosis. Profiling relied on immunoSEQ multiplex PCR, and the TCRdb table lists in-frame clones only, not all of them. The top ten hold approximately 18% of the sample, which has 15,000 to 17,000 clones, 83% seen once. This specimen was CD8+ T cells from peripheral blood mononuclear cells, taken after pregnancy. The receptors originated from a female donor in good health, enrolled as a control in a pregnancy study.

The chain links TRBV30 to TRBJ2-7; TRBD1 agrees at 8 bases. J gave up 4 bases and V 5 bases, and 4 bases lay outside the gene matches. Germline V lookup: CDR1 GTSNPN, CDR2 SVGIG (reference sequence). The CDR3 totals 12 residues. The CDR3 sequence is CAWAGGRYEQYF. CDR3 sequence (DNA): TGTGCCTGGGCAGGGGGCAGGTACGAGCAGTACTTC.

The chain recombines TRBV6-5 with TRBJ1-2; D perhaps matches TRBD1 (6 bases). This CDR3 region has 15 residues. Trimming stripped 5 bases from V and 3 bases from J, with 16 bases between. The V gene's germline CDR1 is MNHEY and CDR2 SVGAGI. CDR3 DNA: TGTGCCAGCAGTCCGATGGGGGCGCCGGACTATGGCTACACCTTC. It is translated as CASSPMGAPDYGYTF.

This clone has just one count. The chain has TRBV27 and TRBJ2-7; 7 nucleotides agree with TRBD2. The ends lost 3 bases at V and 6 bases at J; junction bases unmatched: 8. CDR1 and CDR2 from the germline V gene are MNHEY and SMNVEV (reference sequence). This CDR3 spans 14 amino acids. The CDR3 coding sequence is TGTGCCAGCAGTTTTCGGCAGGGAGGGGTCGAGCAGTACTTC. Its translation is CASSFRQGGVEQYF.

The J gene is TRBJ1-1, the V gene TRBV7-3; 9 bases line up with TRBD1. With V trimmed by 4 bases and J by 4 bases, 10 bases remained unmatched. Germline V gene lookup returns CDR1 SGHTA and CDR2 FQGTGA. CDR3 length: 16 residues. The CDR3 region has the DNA TGTGCCAGCAGCTGGGGACAGGGAGGTCTTAGCACTGAAGCTTTCTTT. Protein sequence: CASSWGQGGLSTEAFF.

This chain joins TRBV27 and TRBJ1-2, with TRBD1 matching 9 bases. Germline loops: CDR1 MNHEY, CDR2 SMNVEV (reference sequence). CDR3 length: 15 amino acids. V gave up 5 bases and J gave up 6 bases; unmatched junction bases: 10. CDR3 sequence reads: CASSPPGQGIHGYTF. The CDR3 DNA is TGTGCCAGCAGTCCCCCGGGACAGGGTATCCATGGCTACACCTTC.

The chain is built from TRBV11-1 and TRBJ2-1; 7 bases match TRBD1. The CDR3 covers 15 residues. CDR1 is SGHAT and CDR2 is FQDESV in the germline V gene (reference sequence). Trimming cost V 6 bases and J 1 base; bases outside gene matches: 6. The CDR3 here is CASRGTEPSYNEQFF. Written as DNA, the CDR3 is TGTGCCAGCAGAGGGACAGAGCCGTCCTACAATGAGCAGTTCTTC.

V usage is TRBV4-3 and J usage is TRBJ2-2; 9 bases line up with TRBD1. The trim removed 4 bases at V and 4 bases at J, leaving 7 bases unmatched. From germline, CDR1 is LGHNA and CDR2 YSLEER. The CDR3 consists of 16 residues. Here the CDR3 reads CASSRDRVGGTGELFF. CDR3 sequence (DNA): TGCGCCAGCAGCCGGGACAGGGTAGGAGGCACCGGGGAGCTGTTTTTT.

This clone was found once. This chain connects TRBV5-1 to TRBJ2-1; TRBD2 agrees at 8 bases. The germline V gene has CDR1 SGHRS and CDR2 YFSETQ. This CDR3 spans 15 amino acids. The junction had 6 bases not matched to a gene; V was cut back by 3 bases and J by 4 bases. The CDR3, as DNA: TGCGCCAGCAGCTCCGGGACTAGTGTTTACAATGAGCAGTTCTTC. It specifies CASSSGTSVYNEQFF.

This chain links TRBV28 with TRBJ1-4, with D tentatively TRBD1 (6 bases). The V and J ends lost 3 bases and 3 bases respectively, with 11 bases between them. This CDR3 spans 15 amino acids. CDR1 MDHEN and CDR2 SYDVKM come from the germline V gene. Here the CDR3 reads CASSLGAVSNEKLFF. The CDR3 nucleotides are TGTGCCAGCAGTTTGGGGGCTGTGTCTAATGAAAAACTGTTTTTT.

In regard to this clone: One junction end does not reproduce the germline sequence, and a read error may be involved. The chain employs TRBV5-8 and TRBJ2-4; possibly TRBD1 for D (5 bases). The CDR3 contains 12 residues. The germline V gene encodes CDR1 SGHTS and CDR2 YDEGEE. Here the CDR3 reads CASSLGRPGLDF. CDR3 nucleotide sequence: TGTGCCAGCAGCTTGGGTCGGCCAGGGCTCGACTTC.

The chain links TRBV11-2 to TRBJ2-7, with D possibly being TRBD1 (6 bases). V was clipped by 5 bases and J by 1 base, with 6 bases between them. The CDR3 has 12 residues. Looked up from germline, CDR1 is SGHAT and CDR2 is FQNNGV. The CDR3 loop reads CASSQGSYEQYF. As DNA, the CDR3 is TGTGCCAGCAGCCAGGGGTCCTACGAGCAGTACTTC.

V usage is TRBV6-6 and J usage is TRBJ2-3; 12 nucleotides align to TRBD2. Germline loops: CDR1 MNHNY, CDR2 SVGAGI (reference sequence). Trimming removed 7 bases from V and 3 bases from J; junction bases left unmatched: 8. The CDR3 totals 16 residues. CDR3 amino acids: CASTLTSGRETDTQYF. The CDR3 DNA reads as TGTGCCAGCACCCTGACTAGCGGGAGAGAAACAGATACGCAGTATTTT.

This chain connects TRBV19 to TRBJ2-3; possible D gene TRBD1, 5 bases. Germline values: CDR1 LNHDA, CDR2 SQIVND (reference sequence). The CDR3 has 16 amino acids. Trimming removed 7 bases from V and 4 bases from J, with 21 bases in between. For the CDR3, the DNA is TGTGCCAGTAAATCTATCGCCAGGGAAATAGCAGATACGCAGTATTTT. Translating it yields CASKSIAREIADTQYF.

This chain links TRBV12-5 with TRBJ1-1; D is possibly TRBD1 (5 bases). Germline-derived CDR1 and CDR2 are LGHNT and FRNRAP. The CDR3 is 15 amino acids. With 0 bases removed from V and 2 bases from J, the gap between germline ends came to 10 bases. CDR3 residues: CASGLVLGANTEAFF. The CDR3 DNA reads TGTGCTAGTGGTTTGGTACTTGGGGCTAACACTGAAGCTTTCTTT.

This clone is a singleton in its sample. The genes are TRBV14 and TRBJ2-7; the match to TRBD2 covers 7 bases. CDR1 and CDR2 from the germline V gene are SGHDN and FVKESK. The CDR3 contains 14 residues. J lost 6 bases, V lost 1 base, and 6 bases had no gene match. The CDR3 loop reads CASSQVGREGEQYF. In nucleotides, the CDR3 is TGTGCCAGCAGCCAAGTCGGCAGGGAGGGCGAGCAGTACTTC.

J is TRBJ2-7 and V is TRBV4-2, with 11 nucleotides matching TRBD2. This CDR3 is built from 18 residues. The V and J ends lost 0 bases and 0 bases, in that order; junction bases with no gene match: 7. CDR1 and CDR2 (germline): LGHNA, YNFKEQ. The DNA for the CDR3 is TGTGCCAGCAGCCAAGAGTCCCTAGCGGGGGGAAGCTCCTACGAGCAGTACTTC. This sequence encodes CASSQESLAGGSSYEQYF.

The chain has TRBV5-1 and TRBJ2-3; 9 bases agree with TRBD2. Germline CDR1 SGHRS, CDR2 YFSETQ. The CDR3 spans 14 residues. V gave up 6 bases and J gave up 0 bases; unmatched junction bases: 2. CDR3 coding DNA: TGCGCCAGCAAAGCGGGGGGCAGCACAGATACGCAGTATTTT. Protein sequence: CASKAGGSTDTQYF.

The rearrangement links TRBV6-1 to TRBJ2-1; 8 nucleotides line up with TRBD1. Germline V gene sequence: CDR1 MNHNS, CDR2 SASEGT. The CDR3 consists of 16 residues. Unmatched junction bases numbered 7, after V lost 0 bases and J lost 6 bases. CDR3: CASSEALGQGGNEQFF. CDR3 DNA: TGTGCCAGCAGTGAAGCGCTTGGACAGGGAGGCAATGAGCAGTTCTTC.

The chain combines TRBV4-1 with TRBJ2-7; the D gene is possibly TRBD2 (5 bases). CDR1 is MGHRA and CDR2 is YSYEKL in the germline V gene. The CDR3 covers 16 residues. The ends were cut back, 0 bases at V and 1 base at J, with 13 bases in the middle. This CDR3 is CASSQDNVGASYEQYF. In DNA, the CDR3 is TGCGCCAGCAGCCAAGATAATGTGGGAGCATCCTACGAGCAGTACTTC.

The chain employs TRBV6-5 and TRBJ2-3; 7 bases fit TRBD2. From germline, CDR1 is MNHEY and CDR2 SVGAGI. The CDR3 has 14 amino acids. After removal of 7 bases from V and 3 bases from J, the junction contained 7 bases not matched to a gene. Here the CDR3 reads CASNPLRETDTQYF. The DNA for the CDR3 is TGTGCCAGCAATCCCTTGCGGGAGACAGATACGCAGTATTTT.